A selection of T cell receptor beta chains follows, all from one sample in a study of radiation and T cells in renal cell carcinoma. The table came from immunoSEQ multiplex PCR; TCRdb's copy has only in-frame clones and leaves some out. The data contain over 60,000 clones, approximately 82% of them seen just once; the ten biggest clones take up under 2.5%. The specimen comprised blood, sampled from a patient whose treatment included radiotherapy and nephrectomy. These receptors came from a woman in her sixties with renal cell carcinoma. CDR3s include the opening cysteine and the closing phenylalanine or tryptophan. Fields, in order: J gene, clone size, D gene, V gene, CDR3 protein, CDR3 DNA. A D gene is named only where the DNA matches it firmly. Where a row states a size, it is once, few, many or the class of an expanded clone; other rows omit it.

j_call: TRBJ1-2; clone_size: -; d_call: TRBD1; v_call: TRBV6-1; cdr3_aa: CASSKTGYGGYTF; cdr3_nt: TGTGCCAGCAGTAAGACAGGGTATGGTGGCTACACCTTC
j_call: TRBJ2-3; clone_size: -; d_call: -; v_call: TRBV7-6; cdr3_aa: CASSLALPGTDTQYF; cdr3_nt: TGTGCCAGCAGCTTAGCGCTACCGGGCACAGATACGCAGTATTTT
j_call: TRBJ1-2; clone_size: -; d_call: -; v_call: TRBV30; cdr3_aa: CAWRRQGGNSNYGYTF; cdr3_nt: TGTGCCTGGAGGCGGCAGGGAGGTAATTCTAACTATGGCTACACCTTC
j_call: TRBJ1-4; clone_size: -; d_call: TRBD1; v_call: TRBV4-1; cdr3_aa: CASSQRGTVGEKLFF; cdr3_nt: TGCGCCAGCAGCCAACGAGGGACAGTCGGCGAAAAACTGTTTTTT
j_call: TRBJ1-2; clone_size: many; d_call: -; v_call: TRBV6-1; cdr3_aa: CASSERSRTHGYTF; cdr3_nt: TGTGCCAGCAGTGAACGGTCGCGGACCCATGGCTACACCTTC
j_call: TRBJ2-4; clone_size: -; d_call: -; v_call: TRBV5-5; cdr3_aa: CASSLGGAQNIQYF; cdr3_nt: TGTGCCAGCAGCTTGGGAGGGGCCCAAAACATTCAGTACTTC
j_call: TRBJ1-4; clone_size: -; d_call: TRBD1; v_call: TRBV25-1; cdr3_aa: CASSYPRGRGEKLFF; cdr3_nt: TGTGCCAGCAGTTATCCTAGGGGGCGCGGTGAAAAACTGTTTTTT
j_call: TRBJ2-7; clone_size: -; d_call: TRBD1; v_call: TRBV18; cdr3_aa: CASSPGQGASYEQYF; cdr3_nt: TGTGCCAGCTCACCGGGACAGGGGGCCTCCTACGAGCAGTACTTC
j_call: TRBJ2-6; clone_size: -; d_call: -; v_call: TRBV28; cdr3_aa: CASSLPPRANVLTF; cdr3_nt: TGTGCCAGCAGTCTCCCGCCTCGGGCCAACGTCCTGACTTTC
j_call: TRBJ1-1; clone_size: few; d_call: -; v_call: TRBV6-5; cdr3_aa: CASSYYTGPAEAFF; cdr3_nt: TGTGCCAGCAGTTACTATACAGGGCCCGCTGAAGCTTTCTTT
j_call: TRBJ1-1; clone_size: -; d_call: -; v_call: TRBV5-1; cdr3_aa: CASSLGGALTEAFF; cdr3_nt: TGCGCCAGCAGCTTGGGGGGGGCGCTCACTGAAGCTTTCTTT
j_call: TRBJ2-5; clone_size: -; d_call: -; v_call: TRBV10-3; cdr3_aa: CAIRDSTQETQYF; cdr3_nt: TGTGCCATCAGGGACAGTACACAAGAGACCCAGTACTTC
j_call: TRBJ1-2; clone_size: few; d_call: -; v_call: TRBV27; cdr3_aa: CASSPSGWGYTF; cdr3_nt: TGTGCCAGCAGTCCCTCAGGGTGGGGCTACACCTTC
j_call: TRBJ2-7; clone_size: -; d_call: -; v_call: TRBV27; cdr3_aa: CASSLGANTYEQYF; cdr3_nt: TGTGCCAGCAGTTTAGGGGCGAATACCTACGAGCAGTACTTC